This T cell receptor beta chain was retrieved from a study of blood T cell repertoires in COVID-19. Study background: COVID-19 samples, acute and convalescent, were from the United States, Italy and Spain. T cells, B-cell-depleted T cells, or PBMCs provided the cDNA or gDNA that served as material.

Per the authors' pipeline: Amplification from reference gene primers served as the basis for estimated nucleated cell counts. The table came from immunoSEQ multiplex PCR; TCRdb's copy has only in-frame clones and leaves some out. V, J and clone size are taken as reported in that table, and D and trimming were inferred from the DNA itself. Among 140,000 to 150,000 clones, around three quarters were seen once, and the ten largest hold roughly 8.7%. Losses at the gene ends were 5 bases for V and 3 bases for J; bases not matched to a gene: 5. This CDR3 has 14 amino acids. Germline V CDR1 and CDR2: SGHVS, FNYEAQ.

The chain joins TRBV7-6 to TRBJ2-3; 7 positions agree with TRBD1. Sequenced: peripheral blood. The clonotype was recovered from a man aged 45-60 years with active or convalescent COVID-19. The CDR3 is CASSPQDRTDTQYF. CDR3 DNA sequence: TGTGCCAGCAGCCCCCAGGACAGGACAGATACGCAGTATTTT.